What follows are 32 T cell receptor beta chains derived from one specimen sequenced in a study of cytomegalovirus exposure and HLA in healthy donors (dated by TCRdb to about 2017). Library prep was done by the immunoSEQ multiplex PCR assay. The multiplex PCR relied on a mix of 60 forward primers for TCR Vbeta segments and 13 reverse primers for TCR Jbeta segments. TCRdb mirrors the immuneACCESS table, restricted to in-frame sequences. Some clones are absent from its copies; in checked studies, under half trace to an unresolved V gene, and the reason for the others is unknown. This sample has over 100,000 clones in its table, and around 8.5% of those were observed once. 5% to 7% of the sample goes to the ten largest clones. Sequenced sample: PBMCs. The receptors here all came from a middle-aged man in good health and CMV-seronegative.

The chain is built from TRBV2 and TRBJ2-7; 9 bases are shared with TRBD1. Per the germline V gene, CDR1 is SNHLY and CDR2 is FYNNEI. V gave up 4 bases and J gave up 3 bases; unmatched junction bases: 7. The CDR3 is 15 amino acids. CDR3 region: CASSGGTGRGYEQYF. CDR3 sequence (DNA): TGTGCCAGCAGTGGCGGGACAGGGCGCGGCTACGAGCAGTACTTC.

J is TRBJ2-7 and V is TRBV29-1; TRBD1 aligns across 11 bases. The junction had 7 bases not matched to a gene; V was cut back by 6 bases and J by 6 bases. CDR1 SQVTM and CDR2 ANQGSEA come from the germline V gene. This CDR3 spans 13 amino acids. DNA for the CDR3: TGCAGCGTACGGACAGGGGGCCCCTCCGAGCAGTACTTC. The encoded protein is CSVRTGGPSEQYF.

V and J are TRBV9 and TRBJ2-3, with 15 bases fitting TRBD2. The CDR3 sequence is 15 residues long. The ends lost 4 bases at V and 6 bases at J; junction bases unmatched: 3. Germline V CDR1 and CDR2: SGDLS, YYNGEE. CDR3 sequence (DNA): TGTGCCAGCAGCCTGGGACTAGCGGGGGGTGATACGCAGTATTTT. Its protein is CASSLGLAGGDTQYF.

This clone has a handful of counts. This chain uses TRBV5-1 with TRBJ2-3, with D perhaps matching TRBD2 (6 bases). Germline V gene sequence: CDR1 SGHRS, CDR2 YFSETQ. The V gene lost 6 bases and the J gene lost 2 bases, with 16 bases spanning the gap. CDR3 length: 15 amino acids. The CDR3 DNA sequence: TGCGCCAGCAAACGATCAGGGACTGTCACAGATACGCAGTATTTT. Residues: CASKRSGTVTDTQYF.

This clone was observed a handful of times. The chain combines TRBV9 with TRBJ1-3; no firm D call. V was trimmed by 3 bases and J by 0 bases, leaving 13 bases between them. CDR1 is SGDLS, CDR2 YYNGEE, per germline. CDR3 size: 16 residues. CDR3 coding DNA: TGTGCCAGCAGCGCGTGGGGAGGGAGCTCTGGAAACACCATATATTTT. This encodes CASSAWGGSSGNTIYF.

This clone was seen a handful of times. V usage is TRBV6-6 and J usage is TRBJ2-5; maybe TRBD1 (5 bases). Germline lookup yields CDR1 MNHNY and CDR2 SVGAGI (reference sequence). The CDR3 runs 13 residues. Trimming took off 4 bases at V and 3 bases at J, with 9 bases between the two ends. This chain's CDR3 is CASSFDREETQYF. The CDR3 DNA sequence: TGTGCCAGCAGTTTTGACAGAGAAGAGACCCAGTACTTC.

This chain uses TRBV30 with TRBJ2-5; D remains ambiguous. Germline loops: CDR1 GTSNPN, CDR2 SVGIG (reference sequence). V was cut by 5 bases and J by 4 bases, with 14 bases left in between. The length of the CDR3 is 13 residues. The CDR3 sequence: CAWSTGTGETQYF. Here the CDR3 DNA reads TGTGCCTGGTCTACCGGTACCGGAGAGACCCAGTACTTC.

This chain connects TRBV12-2 to TRBJ1-6. TRBV12-2 has pseudogene status. The length of the CDR3 is 14 residues. Here the CDR3 reads CAIKGGPWGSPLHF. Written as DNA, the CDR3 is TGTGCAATTAAGGGGGGGCCTTGGGGTTCACCCCTCCACTTT.

Comments on this clone: Other nucleotide sequences from this sample produce the same CDR3. The chain has TRBV5-1 and TRBJ1-2; D not resolved. The CDR3 runs to 14 residues. CDR1 and CDR2 from the germline V gene are SGHRS and YFSETQ. Trimming removed 2 bases at V and 1 base at J, with 9 bases between. The CDR3 bases are TGCGCCAGCAGCTTAGAGGGTATTAACTATGGCTACACCTTC. This translates into CASSLEGINYGYTF.

In its sample, this clone was seen a few times. The rearrangement uses TRBV5-1 and TRBJ2-7, with 8 bases identical to TRBD1. The V and J ends lost 0 bases and 4 bases, in that order; junction bases with no gene match: 6. Per germline, CDR1 SGHRS and CDR2 YFSETQ. The CDR3 consists of 15 residues. CDR3 nucleotides: TGCGCCAGCAGCTTGGAATGGACAGGGCGGTACGAGCAGTACTTC. Its protein is CASSLEWTGRYEQYF. Full variable domain (outside the CDR3, taken from reference TRBV5-1 and TRBJ2-7): KAGVTQTPRYLIKTRGQQVTLSCSPISGHRSVSWYQQTPGQGLQFLFEYFSETQRNKGNFPGRFSGRQFSNSRSEMNVSTLELGDSALYLCASSLEWTGRYEQYFGPGTRLTVT.

The chain joins TRBV7-9 to TRBJ2-3, with 9 positions matching TRBD2. CDR1 SEHNR and CDR2 FQNEAQ come from the germline V gene (reference sequence). This CDR3 is built from 15 residues. Germline trimming cut 0 bases from V and 4 bases from J; bases unmatched to any gene: 2. In DNA, the CDR3 is TGTGCCAGCAGCTTAGCCGCGGGGGGGCCAGATACGCAGTATTTT. Its protein product is CASSLAAGGPDTQYF.

A few counts support this clone. CDR3 in amino acids: CASSLPQSYEQYF. In DNA, the CDR3 is TGTGCCAGCAGCCTCCCACAAAGTTACGAGCAGTACTTC. This chain connects TRBV7-2 to TRBJ2-7; no clear D gene. The CDR3 covers 13 residues. CDR1 SGHTA and CDR2 FQGNSA come from the germline V gene. V lost 5 bases to trimming and J lost 4 bases, with 12 bases between them.

This clone has more than one count but fewer than ten. This sequence joins TRBV6-1 and TRBJ2-7; D is uncertain. The CDR3 covers 13 residues. The V end lost 3 bases, the J end lost 4 bases, and 10 bases lay between the germline ends. Germline V gives CDR1 MNHNS, CDR2 SASEGT. The DNA of the CDR3 is TGTGCCAGCAGTGAGAGTAGCCTATACGAGCAGTACTTC. Translating it yields CASSESSLYEQYF.

This clone was counted between two and nine times. The V call is TRBV13, the J call TRBJ2-5, with 9 bases lining up with TRBD1. CDR1 and CDR2 from the germline V gene are PRHDT and FYEKMQ (reference sequence). The CDR3 is 16 amino acids. The ends lost 0 bases at V and 5 bases at J; junction bases unmatched: 7. CDR3 in DNA: TGTGCCAGCAGCTTAGGTGGGACAGGGTTTTTGGAGACCCAGTACTTC. The encoded protein is CASSLGGTGFLETQYF.

The chain carries TRBV7-9 and TRBJ1-2; the match to TRBD1 covers 8 bases. Germline lookup yields CDR1 SEHNR and CDR2 FQNEAQ (reference sequence). V lost 4 bases, J lost 7 bases, and 8 bases stayed unmatched. CDR3 length equals 14 residues. The CDR3 bases are TGTGCCAGCAGCTACTCAGGGGGCCGGGGTGGCTACACCTTC. Residues: CASSYSGGRGGYTF.

The genes are TRBV6-4 and TRBJ2-7, with D possibly matching TRBD1 (5 bases). Germline V gene lookup returns CDR1 MRHNA and CDR2 SNTAGT. Trimming removed 4 bases from V and 2 bases from J, with 12 bases in between. The CDR3 has 14 amino acids. The CDR3 DNA reads as TGTGCCAGCAGTGCCGAGGCAGGGCCCTACGAGCAGTACTTC. This codes for CASSAEAGPYEQYF.

There are a few counts of this clone. The rearrangement joins TRBV5-1 to TRBJ1-2; the match to TRBD1 covers 8 bases. The V gene's germline CDR1 is SGHRS and CDR2 YFSETQ. Germline trimming cut 0 bases from V and 4 bases from J; bases unmatched to any gene: 5. The CDR3 contains 15 residues. The CDR3 DNA reads TGCGCCAGCAGCTTGGGGACAGGGTCCCCCTATGGCTACACCTTC. The encoded protein is CASSLGTGSPYGYTF.

The chain has TRBV4-1 and TRBJ1-5, with D maybe TRBD1 (6 bases). The CDR3 covers 14 residues. The V end was cut by 1 base, the J end by 7 bases, with 11 bases between. Germline V lookup: CDR1 MGHRA, CDR2 YSYEKL. The CDR3 region has the DNA TGCGCCAGCAGCCAAGGGGGGCGAGGCCAGCCCCAGCATTTT. As protein: CASSQGGRGQPQHF.

This clone was seen only a few times. The chain links TRBV13 to TRBJ2-1, with TRBD2 matching over 7 bases. There are 16 residues in the CDR3. Germline V gives CDR1 PRHDT, CDR2 FYEKMQ (reference sequence). V lost 0 bases to trimming and J lost 1 base; unmatched junction nucleotides: 3. CDR3 sequence: CASSLGSLASYNEQFF. CDR3 coding DNA: TGTGCCAGCAGCTTAGGCTCACTAGCGTCCTACAATGAGCAGTTCTTC.

This chain joins TRBV25-1 and TRBJ2-7; 8 nucleotides match TRBD1. The CDR3 has 16 residues. J was trimmed by 3 bases and V by 5 bases; bases with no gene match: 12. Looked up from germline, CDR1 is MGHDK and CDR2 is SYGVNS. CDR3: CASSPPWAGGIYEQYF. The CDR3 nucleotides are TGTGCCAGCAGTCCCCCGTGGGCAGGGGGCATCTACGAGCAGTACTTC.

The chain employs TRBV11-2 and TRBJ1-1; possibly TRBD1 for D (5 bases). Trimming took off 3 bases at V and 1 base at J, with 12 bases between the two ends. CDR3 size: 15 residues. Looked up from germline, CDR1 is SGHAT and CDR2 is FQNNGV. The CDR3 DNA sequence: TGTGCCAGCAGCTTTTACAGGTCGGGGAACACTGAAGCTTTCTTT. Its translation is CASSFYRSGNTEAFF.

This chain uses TRBV2 with TRBJ1-1; the D is unclear. CDR3 length: 13 amino acids. Germline V CDR1 and CDR2: SNHLY, FYNNEI. V was cut by 5 bases and J by 4 bases, with 11 bases left in between. CDR3 sequence: CASSFGGVTEAFF. CDR3 nucleotides: TGTGCCAGCAGTTTTGGCGGGGTCACTGAAGCTTTCTTT.

This clone was seen a handful of times. The rearrangement joins TRBV25-1 to TRBJ1-1; D gene uncertain. The V and J ends lost 1 base and 3 bases respectively, with 9 bases between them. CDR3 length equals 14 residues. The germline V gene has CDR1 MGHDK and CDR2 SYGVNS. The CDR3 here is CASSELLRDTEAFF. In DNA form, the CDR3 reads TGTGCCAGCAGTGAATTACTGAGGGACACTGAAGCTTTCTTT.

This clone was counted only a few times. The chain has TRBV6-6 and TRBJ2-7; D gene unclear. Between the trimmed V and J ends, which lost 0 bases and 4 bases, there was a span of 7 bases. The CDR3 has 13 residues. From germline, CDR1 is MNHNY and CDR2 SVGAGI (reference sequence). DNA for the CDR3: TGTGCCAGCAGTTACTCACCCGAGTACGAGCAGTACTTC. This translates into CASSYSPEYEQYF.

This clone was counted between two and nine times. The rearrangement links TRBV9 to TRBJ2-2; D not certain. V was trimmed by 0 bases and J by 5 bases, leaving 14 bases between them. The CDR3 is 16 amino acids. Per the germline V gene, CDR1 is SGDLS and CDR2 is YYNGEE. As DNA, the CDR3 is TGTGCCAGCAGCGTAGGGGCCGGATTGGATACCGGGGAGCTGTTTTTT. It codes for CASSVGAGLDTGELFF.

This clone was picked up a small number of times. The chain couples TRBV7-2 to TRBJ1-5, with 11 bases matching TRBD1. This CDR3 is 16 amino acids long. Germline CDR1 reads SGHTA; CDR2 reads FQGNSA. Trimming removed 0 bases from V and 6 bases from J; junction bases left unmatched: 4. CDR3 bases: TGTGCCAGCAGCTTAGCTCGGACAGGGGGCAGTCAGCCCCAGCATTTT. It translates to CASSLARTGGSQPQHF.

The chain employs TRBV27 and TRBJ1-6; D possibly corresponds to TRBD1 (5 bases). Germline lookup yields CDR1 MNHEY and CDR2 SMNVEV (reference sequence). This CDR3 region has 14 residues. Trimming removed 3 bases at V and 10 bases at J, with 13 bases between. CDR3 residues: CASSFQGRGSPLHF. The CDR3 DNA is TGTGCCAGCAGTTTTCAGGGAAGGGGCTCACCCCTCCACTTT.

This clone was recorded a few times. This rearrangement joins TRBV7-2 to TRBJ1-1, with D unresolved. Germline lookup yields CDR1 SGHTA and CDR2 FQGNSA. The CDR3 totals 15 residues. V was shortened by 6 bases and J by 0 bases, with 14 bases between the two germline ends. The CDR3 loop is CASSSFGQVNTEAFF. The CDR3 coding sequence is TGTGCCAGCAGTTCCTTTGGGCAGGTGAACACTGAAGCTTTCTTT.

This chain uses TRBV13 with TRBJ1-2; D uncertain. The CDR3 has 13 amino acids. Trimming took 1 base from V and 8 from J, leaving 11 bases between them. CDR1 PRHDT and CDR2 FYEKMQ come from the germline V gene (reference sequence). The CDR3 is CASSLEGTGGYTF. The CDR3 region has the DNA TGTGCCAGCAGCTTAGAGGGAACGGGAGGCTACACCTTC. Full variable domain (missing parts from reference TRBV13 and TRBJ1-2): AAGVIQSPRHLIKEKRETATLKCYPIPRHDTVYWYQQGPGQDPQFLISFYEKMQSDKGSIPDRFSAQQFSDYHSELNMSSLELGDSALYFCASSLEGTGGYTFGSGTRLTVV.

The table lists this clone with a few counts. V is TRBV12-5 and J is TRBJ1-1; D perhaps matches TRBD1 (5 bases). This CDR3 has 15 amino acids. Germline V CDR1 and CDR2: LGHNT, FRNRAP. Trimming took 0 bases from V and 6 from J, leaving 14 bases between them. CDR3 protein: CASGLVGGGTPEAFF. The CDR3, as DNA: TGTGCTAGTGGTTTGGTAGGTGGGGGGACTCCTGAAGCTTTCTTT.

The rearrangement joins TRBV7-8 to TRBJ2-3, with 7 bases that match TRBD2. The germline gives CDR1 SGHVS, CDR2 FQNEAQ. The CDR3 has 17 amino acids. V gave up 1 base and J gave up 3 bases; unmatched junction bases: 10. CDR3 DNA sequence: TGTGCCAGCAGCTTAGGGCGGGGGATCATAGGTACAGATACGCAGTATTTT. Translating it yields CASSLGRGIIGTDTQYF.

There are a few counts of this clone. CDR3 in DNA: TGTGCCACGCAAGAGGCACAAGAGACCCAGTACTTC. Encoded protein: CATQEAQETQYF. The chain employs TRBV6-6 and TRBJ2-5; the D is unclear. V lost 10 bases to trimming and J lost 2 bases, with 11 bases between them. CDR1 is MNHNY and CDR2 is SVGAGI in the germline V gene (reference sequence). This CDR3 has 12 amino acids.